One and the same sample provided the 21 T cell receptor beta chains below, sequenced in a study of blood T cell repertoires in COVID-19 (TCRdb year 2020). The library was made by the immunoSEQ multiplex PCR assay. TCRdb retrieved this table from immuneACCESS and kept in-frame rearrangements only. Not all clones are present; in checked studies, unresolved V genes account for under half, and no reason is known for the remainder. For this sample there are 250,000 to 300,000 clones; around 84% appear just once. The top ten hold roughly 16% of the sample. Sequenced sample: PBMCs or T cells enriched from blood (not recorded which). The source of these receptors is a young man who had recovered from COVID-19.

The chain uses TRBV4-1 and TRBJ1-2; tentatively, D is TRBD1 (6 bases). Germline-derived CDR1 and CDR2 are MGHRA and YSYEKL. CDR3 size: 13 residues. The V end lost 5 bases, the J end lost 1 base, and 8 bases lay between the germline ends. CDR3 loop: CASSVQGNYGYTF. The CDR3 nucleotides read TGCGCCAGCAGCGTACAGGGTAACTATGGCTACACCTTC.

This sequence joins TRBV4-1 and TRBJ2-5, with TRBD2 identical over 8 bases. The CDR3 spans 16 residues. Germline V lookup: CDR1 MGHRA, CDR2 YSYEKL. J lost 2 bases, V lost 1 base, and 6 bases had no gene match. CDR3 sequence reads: CASSQVNLAGQETQYF. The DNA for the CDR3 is TGCGCCAGCAGCCAAGTGAATTTAGCGGGACAAGAGACCCAGTACTTC.

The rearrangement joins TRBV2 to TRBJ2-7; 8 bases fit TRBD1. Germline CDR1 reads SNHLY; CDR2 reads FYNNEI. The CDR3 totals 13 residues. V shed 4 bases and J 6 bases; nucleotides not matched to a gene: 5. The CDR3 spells CASSGQGLIEQYF. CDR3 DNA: TGTGCCAGCAGTGGACAGGGGTTAATCGAGCAGTACTTC.

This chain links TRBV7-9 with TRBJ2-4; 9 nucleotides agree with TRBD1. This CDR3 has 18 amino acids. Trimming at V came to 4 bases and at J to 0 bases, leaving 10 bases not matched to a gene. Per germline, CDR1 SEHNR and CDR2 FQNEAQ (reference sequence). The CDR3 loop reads CASSSFGTGTLAKNIQYF. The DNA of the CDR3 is TGTGCCAGCAGCTCCTTCGGGACAGGGACTCTAGCCAAAAACATTCAGTACTTC.

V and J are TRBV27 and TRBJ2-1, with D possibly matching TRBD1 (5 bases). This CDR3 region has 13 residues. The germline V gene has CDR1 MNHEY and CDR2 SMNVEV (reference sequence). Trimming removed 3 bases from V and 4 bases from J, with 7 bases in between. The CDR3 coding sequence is TGTGCCAGCAGTTTTGCAGGGTACAATGAGCAGTTCTTC. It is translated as CASSFAGYNEQFF.

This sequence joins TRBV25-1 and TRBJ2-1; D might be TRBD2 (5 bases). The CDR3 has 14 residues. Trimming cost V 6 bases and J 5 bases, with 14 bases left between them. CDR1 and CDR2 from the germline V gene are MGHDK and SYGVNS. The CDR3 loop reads CASRASWAHNEQFF. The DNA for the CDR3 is TGTGCCAGCAGGGCTAGCTGGGCACACAATGAGCAGTTCTTC.

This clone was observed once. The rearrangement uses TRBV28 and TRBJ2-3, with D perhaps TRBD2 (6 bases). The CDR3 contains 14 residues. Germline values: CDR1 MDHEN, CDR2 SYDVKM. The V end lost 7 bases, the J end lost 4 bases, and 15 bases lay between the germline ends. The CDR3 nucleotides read TGTGCCAGCACCCTTGCGGGACTTCCAGATACGCAGTATTTT. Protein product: CASTLAGLPDTQYF.

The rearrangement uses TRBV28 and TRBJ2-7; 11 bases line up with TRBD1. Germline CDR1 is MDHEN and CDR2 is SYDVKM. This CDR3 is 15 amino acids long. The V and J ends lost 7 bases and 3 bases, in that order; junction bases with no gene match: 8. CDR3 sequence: CASNSVGTGGYEQYF. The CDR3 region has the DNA TGTGCCAGCAACTCTGTTGGGACAGGGGGCTACGAGCAGTACTTC.

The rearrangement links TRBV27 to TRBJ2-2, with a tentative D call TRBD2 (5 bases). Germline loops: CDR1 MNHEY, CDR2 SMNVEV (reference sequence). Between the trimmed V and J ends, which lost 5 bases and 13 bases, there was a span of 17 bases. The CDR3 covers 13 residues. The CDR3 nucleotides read TGTGCCAGCAGTCTCAAGGGCTTCGCGGGGCTGTTTTTT. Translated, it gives CASSLKGFAGLFF.

CDR3 loop: CASSPPSGVGQAFF. The DNA for the CDR3 is TGTGCCAGCTCACCACCGTCGGGGGTGGGTCAAGCTTTCTTT. This chain links TRBV18 with TRBJ1-1; D might be TRBD1 (5 bases). This CDR3 is 14 amino acids long. The germline V gene has CDR1 KGHSH and CDR2 LQKENI. The V gene lost 0 bases and the J gene lost 9 bases, with 14 bases spanning the gap.

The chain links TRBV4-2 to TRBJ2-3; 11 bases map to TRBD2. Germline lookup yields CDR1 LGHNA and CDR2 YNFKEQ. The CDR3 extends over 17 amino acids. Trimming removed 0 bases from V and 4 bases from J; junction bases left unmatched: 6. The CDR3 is CASSQDGTSGGSDTQYF. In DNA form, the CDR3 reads TGTGCCAGCAGCCAAGACGGGACTAGCGGTGGATCAGATACGCAGTATTTT.

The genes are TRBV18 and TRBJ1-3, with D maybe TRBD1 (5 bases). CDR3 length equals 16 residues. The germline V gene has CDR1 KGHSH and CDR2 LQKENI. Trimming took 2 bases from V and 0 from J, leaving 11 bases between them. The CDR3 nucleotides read TGTGCCAGCTCACCATTCGTAGGGGACTCTGGAAACACCATATATTTT. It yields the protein CASSPFVGDSGNTIYF.

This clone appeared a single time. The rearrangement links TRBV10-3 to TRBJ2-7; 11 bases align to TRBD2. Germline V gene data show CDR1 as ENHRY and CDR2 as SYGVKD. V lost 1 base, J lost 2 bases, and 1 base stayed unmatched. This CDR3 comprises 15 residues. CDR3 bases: TGTGCCATCAGTGAGTGGACTAGCGGGCCCTACGAGCAGTACTTC. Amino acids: CAISEWTSGPYEQYF.

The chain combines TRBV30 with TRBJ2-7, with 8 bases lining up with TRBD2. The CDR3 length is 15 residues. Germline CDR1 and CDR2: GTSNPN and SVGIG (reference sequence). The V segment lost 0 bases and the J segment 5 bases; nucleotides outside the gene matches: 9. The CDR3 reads CAWSVTSGHLDEQYF. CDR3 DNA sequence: TGTGCCTGGAGTGTTACTAGCGGACACCTGGACGAGCAGTACTTC.

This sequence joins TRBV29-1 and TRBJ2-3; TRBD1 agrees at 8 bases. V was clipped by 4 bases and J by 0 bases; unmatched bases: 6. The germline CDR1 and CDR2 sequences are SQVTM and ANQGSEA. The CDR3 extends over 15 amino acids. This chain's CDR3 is CSVGYRGISTDTQYF. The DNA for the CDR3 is TGCAGCGTTGGGTACAGGGGGATAAGCACAGATACGCAGTATTTT.

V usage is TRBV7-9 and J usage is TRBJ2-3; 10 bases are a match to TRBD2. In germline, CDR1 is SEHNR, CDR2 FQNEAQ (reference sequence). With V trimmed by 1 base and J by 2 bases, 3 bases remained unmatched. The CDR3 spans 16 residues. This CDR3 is CASSLVTSGYTDTQYF. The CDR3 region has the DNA TGTGCCAGCAGCTTAGTGACTAGCGGGTACACAGATACGCAGTATTTT.

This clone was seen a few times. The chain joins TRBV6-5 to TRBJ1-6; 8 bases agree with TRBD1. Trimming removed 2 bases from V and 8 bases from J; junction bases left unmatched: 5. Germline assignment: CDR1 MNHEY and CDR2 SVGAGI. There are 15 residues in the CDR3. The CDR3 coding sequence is TGTGCCAGCAGTTACGTCCTGACAGGGGATTCACCCCTCCACTTT. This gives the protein CASSYVLTGDSPLHF.

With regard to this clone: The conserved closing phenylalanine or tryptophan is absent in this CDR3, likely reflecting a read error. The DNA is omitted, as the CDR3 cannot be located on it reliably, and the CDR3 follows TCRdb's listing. Here the CDR3 reads CASINPIDRGML. The genes are TRBV6-5 and TRBJ1-1; whether TRBD1, the table's D call, matches the DNA was not checked. The CDR3 extends over 12 residues, inclusive of both ends. Looked up from germline, CDR1 is MNHEY and CDR2 is SVGAGI.

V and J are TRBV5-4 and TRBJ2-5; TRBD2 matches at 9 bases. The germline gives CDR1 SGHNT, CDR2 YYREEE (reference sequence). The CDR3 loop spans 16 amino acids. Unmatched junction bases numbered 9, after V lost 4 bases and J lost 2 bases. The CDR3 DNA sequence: TGTGCCAGCAGCAGGAGGACTAGCGCTAAACAAGAGACCCAGTACTTC. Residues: CASSRRTSAKQETQYF.

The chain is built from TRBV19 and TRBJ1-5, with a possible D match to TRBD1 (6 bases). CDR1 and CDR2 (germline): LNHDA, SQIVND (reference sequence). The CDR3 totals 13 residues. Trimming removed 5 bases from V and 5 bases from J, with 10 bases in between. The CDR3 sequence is CASSPGQDQPQHF. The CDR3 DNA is TGTGCCAGTAGTCCGGGACAAGATCAGCCCCAGCATTTT. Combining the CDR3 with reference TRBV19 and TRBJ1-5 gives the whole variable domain DGGITQSPKYLFRKEGQNVTLSCEQNLNHDAMYWYRQDPGQGLRLIYYSQIVNDFQKGDIAEGYSVSREKKESFPLTVTSAQKNPTAFYLCASSPGQDQPQHFGDGTRLSIL.

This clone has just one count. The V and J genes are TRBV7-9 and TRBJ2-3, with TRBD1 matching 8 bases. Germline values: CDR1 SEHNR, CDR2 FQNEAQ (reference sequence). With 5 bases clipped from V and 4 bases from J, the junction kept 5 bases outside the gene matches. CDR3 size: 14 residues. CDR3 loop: CASSDETGADTQYF. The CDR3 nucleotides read TGTGCCAGCAGCGACGAGACAGGGGCAGATACGCAGTATTTT.